These T cell receptor beta chains were read from a single sample in a study of PD-1 blockade in classical Hodgkin lymphoma. Profiled with immunoSEQ multiplex PCR; TCRdb holds only in-frame clones, not every one. The table has about 45,000 clones, approximately 72% seen once. The sample in question was peripheral blood mononuclear cells (PBMCs), obtained before the second cycle of nivolumab. Every receptor here comes from a human donor with classical Hodgkin lymphoma. Each CDR3 is given with its conserved first and last residue. D genes are given only for firm matches. The listing skips clone size in some rows; elsewhere it reads once, few, many or a size class.

j_call d_call v_call clone_size cdr3_nt cdr3_aa
TRBJ2-1 TRBD2 TRBV4-1 . TGCGCCAGCAGCCAAGATAGAACTAGCGGGGCCTACAATGAGCAGTTCTTC CASSQDRTSGAYNEQFF
TRBJ2-6 . TRBV4-3 . TGCGCCAGCAGCCAAGATGCGGGCACCGGGGCCAACGTCCTGACTTTC CASSQDAGTGANVLTF
TRBJ2-7 . TRBV6-5 . TGTGCCAGCAGTTACTCGACGGCTTCCTCCTACGAGCAGTACTTC CASSYSTASSYEQYF
TRBJ2-1 TRBD2 TRBV10-3 . TGTGCCATCAGTGATCCGGCGGGAGACGCCTACAATGAGCAGTTCTTC CAISDPAGDAYNEQFF
TRBJ2-7 . TRBV10-3 . TGTGCCATCCACTCGGGACTTGCGGACGAGCAGTACTTC CAIHSGLADEQYF
TRBJ2-7 . TRBV27 few TGTGCCAGCAGCGGACCCGACTCCTCCTACGAGCAGTACTTC CASSGPDSSYEQYF
TRBJ2-7 TRBD2 TRBV6-6 . TGTGCCAGCAGTTACTCAGGACTAGCGGGCTCCTACGAGCAGTACTTC CASSYSGLAGSYEQYF
TRBJ2-1 TRBD2 TRBV9 once TGTGCCAGCAGCGTTACGGGGGGGAACTACAATGAGCAGTTCTTC CASSVTGGNYNEQFF
TRBJ1-1 TRBD1 TRBV4-3 . TGCGCCAGCAGCCAACCGGACAGGGCATGGGATGAAGCTTTCTTT CASSQPDRAWDEAFF
TRBJ1-5 . TRBV19 . TGTGCCAGTAGTATTGAGAAGGGTCAGCCCCAGCATTTT CASSIEKGQPQHF
TRBJ1-1 TRBD1 TRBV2 . TGTGCCAGCAGCGTCTCCGGGACAGGGGGCACTGAAGCTTTCTTT CASSVSGTGGTEAFF
TRBJ2-4 TRBD2 TRBV4-3 . TGCGCCAGCAGCCCGGGACTAGCGGCCTTAGCCAAAAACATTCAGTACTTC CASSPGLAALAKNIQYF
TRBJ2-1 . TRBV4-3 . TGCGCCAGCAGCCAAGAAAGCCCCTTCTACAATGAGCAGTTCTTC CASSQESPFYNEQFF
TRBJ1-1 . TRBV9 . TGTGCCAGCAGCGTGGAAGCTCCAGAATCACACAACACTGAAGCTTTCTTT CASSVEAPESHNTEAFF
TRBJ2-7 . TRBV7-2 once TGTGCCAGCAGCCCCCCGACAGGTTTATCCTACGAGCAGTACTTC CASSPPTGLSYEQYF
TRBJ2-1 TRBD2 TRBV4-3 . TGCGCCAGCAGCCAAGCTAGCGGGGGATACAATGAGCAGTTCTTC CASSQASGGYNEQFF
TRBJ1-3 TRBD1 TRBV18 many TGTGCCAGCTCACGAGGACAGGGGCACTCTGGAAACACCATATATTTT CASSRGQGHSGNTIYF
TRBJ2-1 TRBD1 TRBV15 . TGTGCCACCAGAGGGACAGAAAGCTCCTACAATGAGCAGTTCTTC CATRGTESSYNEQFF
TRBJ2-5 . TRBV29-1 once TGCAGCGTTGAGCACTCAGGGAAAGAGACCCAGTACTTC CSVEHSGKETQYF
TRBJ1-4 TRBD1 TRBV19 . TGTGCCAGCGATTCCCGGGACAGGGATGTGAGAGGTGAAAAACTGTTTTTT CASDSRDRDVRGEKLFF
TRBJ1-2 TRBD1 TRBV28 . TGTGCCAGCAGTCCAGGGGGACATCGGGGCTACACCTTC CASSPGGHRGYTF
TRBJ2-5 TRBD2 TRBV13 once TGTGCCAGCAGCCAATCAGACTCCTGGGAGGGGGAGACCCAGTACTTC CASSQSDSWEGETQYF
TRBJ1-4 . TRBV6-1 few TGTGCCAGCCGACGGGCGCCTAATGAAAAACTGTTTTTT CASRRAPNEKLFF
TRBJ2-3 . TRBV28 few TGTGCCAGCAGTTTCAACAGGGAAACAGATACGCAGTATTTT CASSFNRETDTQYF
TRBJ2-7 . TRBV6-6 . TGTGCCAGCAGTCCTTGGGACGAATCCTACGAGCAGTACTTC CASSPWDESYEQYF
TRBJ2-7 TRBD1 TRBV5-4 . TGTGCCAGCAGCTTGGGAGACAGGGACTACGAGCAGTACTTC CASSLGDRDYEQYF
TRBJ2-1 . TRBV2 . TGTGCCAGCAGTGGGGGGGACGGATACTACAATGAGCAGTTCTTC CASSGGDGYYNEQFF
TRBJ1-5 . TRBV27 few TGTGCCAGCAGTTCCCCCCAGGGGCGGAATCAGCCCCAGCATTTT CASSSPQGRNQPQHF
TRBJ1-1 . TRBV10-2 . TGCGCCAGCAGTGAAGGCAGCTTGACCGAAGCTTTCTTT CASSEGSLTEAFF
TRBJ1-4 . TRBV6-5 . TGTGCCAGCAGTTGGGGGCCCAGGATGTTTTTT CASSWGPRMFF
TRBJ1-1 . TRBV7-8 . TGTGCCAGCAGCTTAGTGGTAGGGTTGGTCACTGAAGCTTTCTTT CASSLVVGLVTEAFF
TRBJ2-6 . TRBV5-5 . TGTGCCAGCATACAGTATCTCGCACAAAGTCGGGCCAACGTCCTGACTTTC CASIQYLAQSRANVLTF
TRBJ1-2 . TRBV4-3 . TGCGCCAGCAGCCAACAGGAAGACTATGGCTACACCTTC CASSQQEDYGYTF
TRBJ1-1 . TRBV9 . TGTGCCAGCAGCGCGGGACACTCGAACACTGAAGCTTTCTTT CASSAGHSNTEAFF
TRBJ2-2 TRBD1 TRBV18 once TGTGCCAGCTCACCCGGACAGGGGAGTACCGGGGAGCTGTTTTTT CASSPGQGSTGELFF
TRBJ2-7 . TRBV5-1 . TGCGCCAGCAGACAACAGGGCGACGAGCAGTACTTC CASRQQGDEQYF
TRBJ2-7 . TRBV6-5 . TGTGCCAGCGACCCAAGTGGGCCGTCCCAATACGAGCAGTACTTC CASDPSGPSQYEQYF
TRBJ2-1 . TRBV5-4 once TGTGCCAGCAGCTTGGCCGGTACCGACAATGAGCAGTTCTTC CASSLAGTDNEQFF
TRBJ1-1 . TRBV2 . TGTGCCAGCAGTCCAGAGGAGACTGAAGCTTTCTTT CASSPEETEAFF
TRBJ2-5 TRBD2 TRBV5-1 . TGCGCCAGCAGCTCCGACCAGAGCGGGGGATTACAAGAGACCCAGTACTTC CASSSDQSGGLQETQYF
TRBJ1-2 . TRBV27 few TGTGCCAGCAGCCCGGCGGGCTATGGCTACACCTTC CASSPAGYGYTF